This T cell receptor (beta chain) is from a study of CD8 T cells in Susac syndrome. General study points: The authors acknowledged that their TCR sequencing and HLA analysis involved a relatively small number of individuals.

A remark on this clonotype: As yet, its antigen is unknown.

The authors carried out high-throughput sequencing of TCR beta. They applied it to CD8+ and CD4+ T cells obtained from blood. Relapsing-remitting disease, either stable or active, was present in the multiple sclerosis controls, who were treatment-naive patients. Negative isolation yielded CD4+ and CD8+ T cells, and FACS enriched TEMRA cells. V was cut by 2 bases and J by 6 bases, with 12 bases left in between. The CDR3 covers 15 residues. Looked up from germline, CDR1 is SGDLS and CDR2 is YYNGEE. Reverse transcription of roughly 0.45 to 1 ug RNA was carried out with random hexamers. One entry per CDR3 protein results from TCRdb running MiXCR on the immunoSEQ multiplex PCR reads. This table holds 150,000 to 200,000 distinct CDR3 sequences, under 97% found once.

The rearrangement links TRBV9 to TRBJ1-6; possible D gene TRBD1, 5 bases. The clonotype was recovered from a human donor with multiple sclerosis. The material sequenced was CD4+ T cells from PBMCs. CDR3 protein: CASSVKGFSNSPLHF. The CDR3 DNA reads as TGTGCCAGCAGCGTTAAGGGGTTTTCTAATTCACCCCTCCACTTT.